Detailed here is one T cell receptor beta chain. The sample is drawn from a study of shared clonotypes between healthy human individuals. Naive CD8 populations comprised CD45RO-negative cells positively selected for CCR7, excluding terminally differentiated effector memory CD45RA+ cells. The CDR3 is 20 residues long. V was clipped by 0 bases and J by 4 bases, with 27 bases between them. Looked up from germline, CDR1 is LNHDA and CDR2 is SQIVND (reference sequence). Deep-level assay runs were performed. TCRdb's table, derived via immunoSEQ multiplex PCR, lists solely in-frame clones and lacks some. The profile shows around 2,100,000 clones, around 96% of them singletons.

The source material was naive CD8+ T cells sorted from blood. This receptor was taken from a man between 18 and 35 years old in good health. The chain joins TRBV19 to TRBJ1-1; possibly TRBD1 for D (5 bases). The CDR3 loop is CASSIDEEGIGSSGTTEAFF. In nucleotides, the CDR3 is TGTGCCAGTAGTATAGATGAGGAAGGGATCGGGTCTAGCGGGACCACTGAAGCTTTCTTT.